The sequence of this T cell receptor (beta chain) was determined in a study of control samples from healthy donors and cancer patients. TCRdb's copy holds only in-frame clones and misses some; the assay was immunoSEQ multiplex PCR. This sample has tens of thousands of clones; approximately 93% occur once, and the top ten carry over 1%. Trimming cost V 5 bases and J 4 bases; bases outside gene matches: 8. The CDR3 length is 15 residues. Germline values: CDR1 MNHEY, CDR2 SVGAGI. Sequenced material: PBMCs. The sequence was collected from a woman in her forties with lung cancer. The rearrangement joins TRBV6-5 to TRBJ1-3; 7 bases fit TRBD1. The DNA of the CDR3 is TGTGCCAGCAGTAATCGACAGGGCCAAGGAAACACCATATATTTT. The encoded protein is CASSNRQGQGNTIYF.